Here is one T cell receptor beta chain with its context. Its specificity is not known. Germline CDR1 is SEHNR and CDR2 is FQNEAQ (reference sequence). The CDR3 runs 15 residues. Trimming removed 6 bases from V and 8 bases from J; junction bases left unmatched: 12. The data stem from a study of cytomegalovirus exposure and HLA in healthy donors. Here immunoSEQ multiplex PCR was the method, and the copy in TCRdb shows in-frame clones only, minus some. The data show about 360,000 clones, just over 85% seen once. Study results and limitations: Some public TCRs appeared in many individuals, while most sequences were rare. High sensitivity and specificity were reportedly achieved when the classifier diagnosed cytomegalovirus status.

The clonotype originates from a young woman in good health and CMV-seronegative. The chain couples TRBV7-9 to TRBJ1-4; 7 positions agree with TRBD1. Sample: PBMCs. The DNA of the CDR3 is TGTGCCAGCAGTTTACAGGGGAGCATAGGGGAAAAACTGTTTTTT. Translating gives CASSLQGSIGEKLFF.